Listed here is a single TCR beta chain. This entry is derived from a study of OX40 agonist ivuxolimab in advanced cancers. Study background: Ivuxolimab, which patients received intravenously every 2 weeks, was dosed at 0.01 to 10 mg/kg.

TCRdb's copy holds only in-frame clones and misses some; the assay was immunoSEQ multiplex PCR. The sample has 50,000 or so clones; roughly 90% are singletons. Germline values: CDR1 WSHSY, CDR2 SAAADI. V was pared by 2 bases and J by 5 bases, with 0 bases of the junction left unmatched. The CDR3 is made up of 13 amino acids. This TCR derives from an adult with an advanced solid tumor such as melanoma, head and neck, liver or kidney cancer. Sequenced material: CD4+ or CD8+ T cells sorted from blood, taken in a trial of the OX40 agonist ivuxolimab. The V call is TRBV10-2, the J call TRBJ2-7; 10 positions match TRBD1. CDR3 amino acids: CASSEGTGDEQYF. The CDR3 nucleotides are TGCGCCAGCAGTGAGGGGACAGGGGACGAGCAGTACTTC.